A single sample gave rise to the 15 T cell receptor beta chains below, sequenced in a study of a mutant IDH1 vaccine in newly diagnosed glioma. Here immunoSEQ multiplex PCR was the method, and the copy in TCRdb shows in-frame clones only, minus some. Here the sample spans about 88,000 clones, roughly 80% being singletons. The time point: baseline, week 1 (first vaccination visit). As for treatment: pre-vaccination baseline after standard-of-care therapy. The sequencing here drew on PBMCs, taken from a glioma patient treated with radiotherapy, temozolomide or both. The receptors stem from a man in his forties with glioma. Some clones in this sample may be carry-over from other donors' samples.

The rearrangement links TRBV29-1 to TRBJ1-1; no definite D call. Trimming took off 1 base at V and 3 bases at J, with 12 bases between the two ends. Per the germline V gene, CDR1 is SQVTM and CDR2 is ANQGSEA. There are 14 residues in the CDR3. DNA for the CDR3: TGCAGCGTTGAAGCGGGAGGGAGGGACACTGAAGCTTTCTTT. Translating gives CSVEAGGRDTEAFF.

This clone has more than one count but fewer than ten. The chain is built from TRBV5-1 and TRBJ1-2; no firm D call. The germline V gene has CDR1 SGHRS and CDR2 YFSETQ. Trimming pared 4 bases from V and 6 bases from J, leaving 10 bases between. This CDR3 is 12 amino acids long. CDR3 protein: CASSRTLDGYTF. CDR3 in DNA: TGCGCCAGCAGCAGGACGCTGGATGGCTACACCTTC.

This clone was detected once. The rearrangement uses TRBV6-5 and TRBJ1-4; D is perhaps TRBD1 (5 bases). CDR3 length equals 12 residues. Trimming stripped 6 bases from V and 5 bases from J, with 7 bases between. Germline values: CDR1 MNHEY, CDR2 SVGAGI. The CDR3: CASRGPNEKLFF. CDR3 in DNA: TGTGCCAGCAGGGGGCCGAATGAAAAACTGTTTTTT.

The J gene is TRBJ2-3, the V gene TRBV25-1; 7 bases match TRBD1. The CDR3 runs 13 residues. V shed 6 bases, J shed 3 bases, and the junction held 3 bases outside the gene matches. Germline V gene sequence: CDR1 MGHDK, CDR2 SYGVNS. The CDR3 spells CASSPGGTDTQYF. CDR3 nucleotide sequence: TGTGCCAGCAGCCCAGGGGGTACAGATACGCAGTATTTT.

The V call is TRBV7-2, the J call TRBJ2-2; D uncertain. The germline V gene has CDR1 SGHTA and CDR2 FQGNSA. This CDR3 comprises 15 residues. Trimming took off 5 bases at V and 1 base at J, with 11 bases between the two ends. CDR3 region: CASSLLPMNTGELFF. The CDR3 DNA follows: TGTGCCAGCAGCCTACTACCTATGAACACCGGGGAGCTGTTTTTT.

The V and J genes are TRBV5-8 and TRBJ1-1, with D tentatively TRBD1 (6 bases). The V gene's germline CDR1 is SGHTS and CDR2 YDEGEE. V was clipped by 6 bases and J by 7 bases, with 16 bases between them. The CDR3 has 13 residues. Written as DNA, the CDR3 is TGTGCCAGCACGGAATCTTTGGACAGTGAAGCTTTCTTT. Amino acids: CASTESLDSEAFF.

The chain links TRBV6-6 to TRBJ2-1; D is unresolved. CDR1 is MNHNY and CDR2 is SVGAGI in the germline V gene (reference sequence). The V and J ends lost 7 bases and 6 bases respectively, with 22 bases between them. The CDR3 covers 16 residues. This CDR3 is CASKITGSRSSNEQFF. The CDR3, as DNA: TGTGCCAGCAAAATTACGGGCTCGCGCTCCAGCAATGAGCAGTTCTTC.

The gene calls are TRBV6-4 and TRBJ1-1; 9 bases map to TRBD1. The CDR3 is 15 residues long. J gave up 6 bases and V 6 bases, and 11 bases lay outside the gene matches. From germline, CDR1 is MRHNA and CDR2 SNTAGT. The CDR3 DNA follows: TGTGCCAGCAGCGTGACAGGGGGTGGTAAGGCTGAAGCTTTCTTT. Translated, it gives CASSVTGGGKAEAFF.

The chain recombines TRBV14 with TRBJ2-5; D unclear. Germline V CDR1 and CDR2: SGHDN, FVKESK. The CDR3 contains 15 residues. Trimming removed 0 bases at V and 5 bases at J, with 13 bases between. The CDR3 nucleotides read TGTGCCAGCAGCCAAGATACGGCTCGATGGGAGACCCAGTACTTC. Translating it yields CASSQDTARWETQYF.

The chain has TRBV2 and TRBJ1-2; D ambiguous. Germline CDR1 SNHLY, CDR2 FYNNEI. The CDR3 length is 13 residues. Deletions cut 5 bases from V and 7 bases from J, with 14 bases between. CDR3 nucleotides: TGTGCCAGCAGTAAACTCGGACTCCGTGGCTACACCTTC. Amino acid sequence: CASSKLGLRGYTF.

The chain links TRBV2 to TRBJ2-7; 9 positions agree with TRBD1. The CDR3 covers 12 residues. The J segment lost 5 bases and the V segment lost 6 bases, leaving 2 bases of the junction unmatched. Germline CDR1 SNHLY, CDR2 FYNNEI. In DNA, the CDR3 is TGTGCCAGCAGGGACAGGGGCCACGAGCAGTACTTC. Its protein product is CASRDRGHEQYF.

CDR3 sequence (DNA): TGTGCCAGCTCACCAGCGGACACCGGGGAGCTGTTTTTT. This translates into CASSPADTGELFF. This chain joins TRBV18 and TRBJ2-2, with D hard to call. Between the trimmed V and J ends, which lost 2 bases and 3 bases, there was a span of 4 bases. The CDR3 loop spans 13 amino acids. CDR1 KGHSH and CDR2 LQKENI come from the germline V gene.

The rearrangement links TRBV5-8 to TRBJ2-7; no reliable D call. Germline-derived CDR1 and CDR2 are SGHTS and YDEGEE. Trimming cost V 3 bases and J 0 bases, with 13 bases left between them. This CDR3 has 15 amino acids. The CDR3 nucleotides are TGTGCCAGCAGCTCGCCCCGGGCCGGCTCCTACGAGCAGTACTTC. Residues: CASSSPRAGSYEQYF.

The chain links TRBV7-2 to TRBJ1-5; D ambiguous. Looked up from germline, CDR1 is SGHTA and CDR2 is FQGNSA. Trimming took 1 base from V and 1 from J, leaving 11 bases between them. CDR3 length: 16 amino acids. The DNA for the CDR3 is TGTGCCAGCAGCTTAGTAGCAGGAGCAAGCAATCAGCCCCAGCATTTT. Protein: CASSLVAGASNQPQHF.

This clone was observed a few times. V gene TRBV10-2 combines with J gene TRBJ1-1; TRBD1 is a possible D gene (5 bases). The CDR3 is made up of 13 amino acids. V was trimmed by 5 bases and J by 1 base, leaving 8 bases between them. Looked up from germline, CDR1 is WSHSY and CDR2 is SAAADI. The CDR3 is CASSLRGNTEAFF. The CDR3 DNA reads TGCGCCAGCAGTTTAAGGGGGAACACTGAAGCTTTCTTT.